This entry is about one TCR beta chain. These data originate in a study of CD8 T cells in Susac syndrome. Reverse transcription of about 0.5 to 1 ug RNA used random hexamers. The method of amplification for TCR beta CDR3 was immunoSEQ multiplex PCR, covering 54 Vbeta and 13 Jbeta. MiXCR, applied by TCRdb to the immunoSEQ multiplex PCR reads, yields one record per CDR3 protein. The sample lists under 550,000 distinct CDR3 sequences; approximately 85% were seen once. V lost 4 bases, J lost 0 bases, and 10 bases lay in between. In germline, CDR1 is SGHTA, CDR2 FQGNSA. The length of the CDR3 is 15 residues. TCR beta sequences were obtained from blood CD8+ and CD4+ T cells. The patients serving as multiple sclerosis controls were treatment-naive. They had stable or active relapsing-remitting disease and fulfilled revised McDonald criteria. TEMRA cells were enriched by FACS, and CD4+ and CD8+ T cells were negatively isolated.

The chain uses TRBV7-2 and TRBJ2-1; D not certain. The sample comprised CD8+ T cells from PBMCs. The source of this sequence is a human donor with multiple sclerosis. CDR3 loop: CASSSAISSYNEQFF. The CDR3 region has the DNA TGTGCCAGCAGCTCCGCGATAAGCTCCTACAATGAGCAGTTCTTC.